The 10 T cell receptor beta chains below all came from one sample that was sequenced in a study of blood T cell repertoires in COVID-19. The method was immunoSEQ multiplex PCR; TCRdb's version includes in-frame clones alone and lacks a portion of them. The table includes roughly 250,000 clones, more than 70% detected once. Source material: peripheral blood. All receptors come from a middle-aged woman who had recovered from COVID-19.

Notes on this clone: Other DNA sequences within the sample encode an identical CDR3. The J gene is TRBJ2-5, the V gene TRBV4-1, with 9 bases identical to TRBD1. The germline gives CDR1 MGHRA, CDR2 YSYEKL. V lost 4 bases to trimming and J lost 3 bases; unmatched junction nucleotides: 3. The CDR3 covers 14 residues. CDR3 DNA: TGCGCCAGCAGCCTGAGGACAGGGGAAGAGACCCAGTACTTC. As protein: CASSLRTGEETQYF.

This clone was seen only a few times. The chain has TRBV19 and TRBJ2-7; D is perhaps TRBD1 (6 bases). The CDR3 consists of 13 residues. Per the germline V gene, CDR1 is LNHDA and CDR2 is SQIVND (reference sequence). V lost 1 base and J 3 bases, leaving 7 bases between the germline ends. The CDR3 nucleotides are TGTGCCAGTAGTATAGGAGGGGGCTACGAGCAGTACTTC. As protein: CASSIGGGYEQYF.

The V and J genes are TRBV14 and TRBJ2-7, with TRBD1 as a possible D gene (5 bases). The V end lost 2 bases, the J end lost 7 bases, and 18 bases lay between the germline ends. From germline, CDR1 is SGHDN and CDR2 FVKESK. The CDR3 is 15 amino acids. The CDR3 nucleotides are TGTGCCAGCAGCCAACAGGGTGGGGTAGCAAGGGAGCAGTACTTC. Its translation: CASSQQGGVAREQYF. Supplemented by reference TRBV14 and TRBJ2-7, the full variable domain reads EAGVTQFPSHSVIEKGQTVTLRCDPISGHDNLYWYRRVMGKEIKFLLHFVKESKQDESGMPNNRFLAERTGGTYSTLKVQPAELEDSGVYFCASSQQGGVAREQYFGPGTRLTVT.

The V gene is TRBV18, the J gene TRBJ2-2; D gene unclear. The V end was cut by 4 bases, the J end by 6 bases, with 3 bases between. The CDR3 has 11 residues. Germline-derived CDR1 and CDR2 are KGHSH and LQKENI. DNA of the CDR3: TGTGCCAGCTCACTATCCGGGGAGCTGTTTTTT. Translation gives CASSLSGELFF.

CDR3 sequence: CASSFGVAGSVDEQYF. CDR3 sequence (DNA): TGCGCCAGCAGCTTCGGGGTAGCGGGATCTGTGGACGAGCAGTACTTC. The chain employs TRBV5-1 and TRBJ2-7; TRBD2 aligns across 8 bases. J lost 5 bases, V lost 2 bases, and 12 bases had no gene match. The CDR3 runs to 16 residues. Germline values: CDR1 SGHRS, CDR2 YFSETQ.

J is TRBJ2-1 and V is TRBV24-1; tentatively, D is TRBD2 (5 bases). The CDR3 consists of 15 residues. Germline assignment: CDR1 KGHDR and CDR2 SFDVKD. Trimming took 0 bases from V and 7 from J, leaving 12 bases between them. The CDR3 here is CATSDLRERRNEQFF. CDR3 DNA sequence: TGTGCCACCAGTGATTTGCGGGAAAGGAGAAATGAGCAGTTCTTC.

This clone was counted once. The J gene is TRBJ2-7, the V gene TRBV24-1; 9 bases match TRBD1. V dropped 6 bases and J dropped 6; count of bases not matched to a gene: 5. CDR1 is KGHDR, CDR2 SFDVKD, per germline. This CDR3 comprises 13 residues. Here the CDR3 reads CATSPGQGGEQYF. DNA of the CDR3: TGTGCCACCAGTCCGGGACAGGGAGGCGAGCAGTACTTC.

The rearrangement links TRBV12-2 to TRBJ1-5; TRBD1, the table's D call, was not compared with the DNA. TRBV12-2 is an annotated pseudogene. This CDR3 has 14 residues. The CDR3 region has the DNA TGTGCAAGTCGCCCGAGGACAGTAGGTCAGCCCCAGCATTTT. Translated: CASRPRTVGQPQHF.

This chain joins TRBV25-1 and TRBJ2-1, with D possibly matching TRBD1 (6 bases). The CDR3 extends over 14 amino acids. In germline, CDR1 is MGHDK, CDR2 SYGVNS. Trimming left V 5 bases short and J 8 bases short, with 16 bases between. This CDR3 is CASSPQGFTDEQFF. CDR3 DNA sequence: TGTGCCAGCAGTCCACAGGGTTTCACGGATGAGCAGTTCTTC.

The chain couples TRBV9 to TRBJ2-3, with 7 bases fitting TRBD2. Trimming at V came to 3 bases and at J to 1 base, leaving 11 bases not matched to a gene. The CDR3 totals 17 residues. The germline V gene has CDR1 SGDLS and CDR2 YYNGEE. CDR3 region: CASSGIQAGHRTDTQYF. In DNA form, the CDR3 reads TGTGCCAGCAGCGGAATCCAAGCGGGGCACCGCACAGATACGCAGTATTTT.